Below are 15 T cell receptor beta chains sequenced from a single sample in a study of blood T cells in healthy people across ages. Combining a sample-barcoded 5' primer with a J-beta primer mix, a second PCR ran for 7 to 11 cycles. TCRdb used MiXCR to reprocess the 5' RACE reads, holding one entry per CDR3 protein. The sample holds around 990,000 distinct CDR3 sequences, about two fifths seen once. The material sequenced was blood. The receptor set was obtained from a young man in good health.

V usage is TRBV20-1 and J usage is TRBJ2-3; D call uncertain. The CDR3 contains 13 residues. Per the germline V gene, CDR1 is DFQATT and CDR2 is SNEGSKA (reference sequence). The V gene lost 6 bases and the J gene lost 0 bases, with 10 bases spanning the gap. CDR3 DNA: TGCAGTGCGCGGACCCTTAGCACAGATACGCAGTATTTT. Translating it yields CSARTLSTDTQYF.

The gene calls are TRBV12-5 and TRBJ2-1, with 8 positions matching TRBD2. The DNA matches TRBJ2-7 better at its end, which makes the J call doubtful. Germline V gene lookup returns CDR1 LGHNT and CDR2 FRNRAP. This CDR3 comprises 16 residues. The CDR3 bases are TGTGCTAGTGCCTCCCTTCTCAGCGGGGGATACAATGAGCAGTACTTC. As protein: CASASLLSGGYNEQYF.

This clonotype has ten or more counts. The chain carries TRBV9 and TRBJ2-1; D gene unclear. The V gene lost 0 bases and the J gene lost 0 bases, with 10 bases spanning the gap. The CDR3 has 16 amino acids. Germline assignment: CDR1 SGDLS and CDR2 YYNGEE. CDR3 sequence (DNA): TGTGCCAGCAGCGTAGAGGGAATCAGCTCCTACAATGAGCAGTTCTTC. The encoded protein is CASSVEGISSYNEQFF.

This clonotype has a single count. The rearrangement joins TRBV7-2 to TRBJ2-7, with D perhaps TRBD1 or TRBD2 (6 bases each). Germline values: CDR1 SGHTA, CDR2 FQGNSA. With 1 base removed from V and 7 bases from J, the gap between germline ends came to 17 bases. This CDR3 is built from 15 residues. The CDR3 DNA reads TGTGCCAGCAGCTTAGGATGGGGGGCCTACAATGAGCAGTACTTC. Translated: CASSLGWGAYNEQYF.

The chain joins TRBV13 to TRBJ1-6, with 8 bases matching TRBD1. The V and J ends lost 5 bases and 7 bases, in that order; junction bases with no gene match: 7. CDR1 is PRHDT, CDR2 FYEKMQ, per germline (reference sequence). The CDR3 runs to 15 residues. This CDR3 is CASSTRDRRNSPLHF. As DNA, the CDR3 is TGTGCCAGCAGCACCCGGGACAGGAGGAATTCACCCCTCCACTTT.

This chain joins TRBV12-3 or TRBV12-4 and TRBJ2-1; 11 bases line up with TRBD2. V was pared by 6 bases and J by 8 bases, with 3 bases of the junction left unmatched. This CDR3 is built from 13 residues. The CDR3 nucleotides read TGTGCCAGCAGCCGTAGCGGGGGGGATGAGCAGTTCTTC. This sequence encodes CASSRSGGDEQFF.

This clonotype was counted ten times or more. The gene calls are TRBV12-3 or TRBV12-4 and TRBJ2-5, with D tentatively TRBD2 (5 bases). With 3 bases removed from V and 5 bases from J, the gap between germline ends came to 7 bases. The CDR3 is 12 residues long. The CDR3 loop reads CASSFGIETQYF. CDR3 sequence (DNA): TGTGCCAGCAGTTTCGGGATCGAGACCCAGTACTTC.

This clonotype was recorded many times. J is TRBJ2-1 and V is TRBV5-6, with D hard to call. Germline lookup yields CDR1 SGHDT and CDR2 YYEEEE. The CDR3 has 16 residues. The V end was cut by 2 bases, the J end by 8 bases, with 20 bases between. CDR3 nucleotides: TGTGCCAGCAGCTTCCTAGTGAGTTCGCCGGTGGATGAGCAGTTCTTC. It codes for CASSFLVSSPVDEQFF.

This sequence joins TRBV12-3 or TRBV12-4 and TRBJ1-5; weak D call: TRBD1 (5 bases). With 8 bases removed from V and 6 bases from J, the gap between germline ends came to 14 bases. The CDR3 totals 13 residues. The CDR3 loop reads CASRGGDSQPQHF. The CDR3 DNA is TGTGCCAGCCGCGGGGGGGATAGTCAGCCCCAGCATTTT.

On this clonotype itself: At one boundary the junction diverges from the germline segment, which might be a read error. This sequence joins TRBV6-2 or TRBV6-3 and TRBJ1-2; a possible D gene is TRBD1 (6 bases). The CDR3 extends over 14 amino acids. Germline V gene lookup returns CDR1 MNHEY and CDR2 SVGEGT. Here the CDR3 reads CATQGAGANSGYTF. Written as DNA, the CDR3 is TGTGCCACCCAGGGTGCAGGGGCTAACTCTGGCTACACCTTC.

This clonotype was seen a few times. The V gene is TRBV7-9, the J gene TRBJ2-5; perhaps TRBD1 as D (6 bases). Trimming took off 2 bases at V and 4 bases at J, with 14 bases between the two ends. Germline CDR1 is SEHNR and CDR2 is FQNEAQ (reference sequence). The CDR3 is 15 amino acids. The CDR3 nucleotides are TGTGCCAGCAGCTTAAGTAGGGGGAGTGGAGAGACCCAGTACTTC. Translated, it gives CASSLSRGSGETQYF. The full variable domain, completed using reference TRBV7-9 and TRBJ2-5, is DTGVSQNPRHKITKRGQNVTFRCDPISEHNRLYWYRQTLGQGPEFLTYFQNEAQLEKSRLLSDRFSAERPKGSFSTLEIQRTEQGDSAMYLCASSLSRGSGETQYFGPGTRLLVL.

Comment on this clonotype: Given a much more abundant clone one base away, this may be a read error. V usage is TRBV13 and J usage is TRBJ2-1; possible D gene TRBD2, 6 bases. This CDR3 is 14 amino acids long. V was trimmed by 7 bases and J by 7 bases, leaving 17 bases between them. Per the germline V gene, CDR1 is PRHDT and CDR2 is FYEKMQ (reference sequence). In DNA form, the CDR3 reads TGTGCCAGCATGTTGGGGCTAGCGAGAAATGAGCAGTTCTTC. Amino acids: CASMLGLARNEQFF. The full variable domain, completed using reference TRBV13 and TRBJ2-1, is AAGVIQSPRHLIKEKRETATLKCYPIPRHDTVYWYQQGPGQDPQFLISFYEKMQSDKGSIPDRFSAQQFSDYHSELNMSSLELGDSALYFCASMLGLARNEQFFGPGTRLTVL.

This clonotype appeared a few times. The V gene is TRBV5-1, the J gene TRBJ1-1, with a weak D call TRBD1 (6 bases). Looked up from germline, CDR1 is SGHRS and CDR2 is YFSETQ. This CDR3 contains 16 residues. V gave up 0 bases and J gave up 5 bases, with 17 bases separating them. The chain's CDR3 is CASSLAGAGVGTEAFF. The CDR3 DNA is TGCGCCAGCAGCTTGGCCGGGGCAGGGGTAGGAACTGAAGCTTTCTTT.

The chain recombines TRBV28 with TRBJ2-7; weak D call: TRBD2 (6 bases). The V gene lost 3 bases and the J gene lost 2 bases, with 17 bases spanning the gap. This CDR3 region has 16 residues. Germline assignment: CDR1 MDHEN and CDR2 SYDVKM. This chain's CDR3 is CASSLLLATTPYEQYF. In nucleotides, the CDR3 is TGTGCCAGCAGTTTGCTCCTAGCGACTACTCCCTACGAGCAGTACTTC.

The J gene is TRBJ1-2, the V gene TRBV12-3 or TRBV12-4; no reliable D call. The CDR3 has 15 amino acids. Trimming took 3 bases from V and 2 from J, leaving 13 bases between them. CDR3 region: CASSLRLSANYGYTF. CDR3 DNA: TGTGCCAGCAGTTTGAGGTTATCAGCAAACTATGGCTACACCTTC.